This entry is about one TCR beta chain. Antigen unknown. Only in-frame clones appear in the TCRdb table, and some are missing; sequencing was by immunoSEQ multiplex PCR. The data show fewer than 150,000 clones, approximately 94% seen once. J lost 7 bases, V lost 3 bases, and 14 bases had no gene match. This CDR3 spans 18 amino acids. Germline V gene data show CDR1 as SGHTA and CDR2 as FQGTGA. The sample originates from a study of brain T cells in children with intractable seizures. Notes on the study in general: Pre- and post-surgery blood differed in depth, so pre-surgery absences may be undersampling. HCMV serostatus was not known, and viral specificity came from CDR3 similarity only.

The sequenced cases were selected for having the highest brain T cell transcript signatures. Patients received at least one anti-epileptic drug before surgery. The sequences come from peripheral blood, collected at surgery. V usage is TRBV7-3 and J usage is TRBJ2-2; 10 bases line up with TRBD2. The clonotype was recovered from a boy less than two years old with hemimegalencephaly and intractable seizures. CDR3 sequence reads: CASSFRGGLAGANGELFF. Here the CDR3 DNA reads TGTGCCAGCAGCTTTCGAGGGGGTCTAGCGGGAGCGAACGGGGAGCTGTTTTTT.